The rows below give T cell receptor beta chains drawn from one sample of a study of cytomegalovirus exposure and HLA in healthy donors. Some clones are missing from TCRdb's copy, which holds only in-frame ones; the method was immunoSEQ multiplex PCR. The repertoire holds 150,000 to 180,000 clones, with over 70% as singletons. Input material: PBMCs. The receptors derive from a young man in good health and CMV-seronegative. Each CDR3 is given with its conserved first and last residue. The D gene is left open where the match is weak. A clone size is listed for some rows: how often the clone was seen (once, few, many), or a class if it is expanded.

v_call: TRBV6-5; d_call: -; j_call: TRBJ1-1; clone_size: -; cdr3_nt: TGTGCCAGCACCGGACAAAGATCCACTGAAGCTTTCTTT; cdr3_aa: CASTGQRSTEAFF
v_call: TRBV28; d_call: TRBD1; j_call: TRBJ1-2; clone_size: -; cdr3_nt: TGTGCCAGCAGCCGCCCGGGACAGGCGAGCTATGGCTACACCTTC; cdr3_aa: CASSRPGQASYGYTF
v_call: TRBV28; d_call: TRBD1; j_call: TRBJ2-7; clone_size: -; cdr3_nt: TGTGCCAGCAGGACGGGACAGGGGTCCTACGAGCAGTACTTC; cdr3_aa: CASRTGQGSYEQYF
v_call: TRBV7-7; d_call: TRBD2; j_call: TRBJ2-1; clone_size: -; cdr3_nt: TGTGCTAGCAGCTTACACCTGGGACTAGCGGGGGGTGGACCCAATGAGCAGTTCTTC; cdr3_aa: CASSLHLGLAGGGPNEQFF
v_call: TRBV27; d_call: TRBD1; j_call: TRBJ2-1; clone_size: few; cdr3_nt: TGTGCCAGCAGTGCAAGGAAGGGGGCCTGGAATGAGCAGTTCTTC; cdr3_aa: CASSARKGAWNEQFF
v_call: TRBV7-9; d_call: -; j_call: TRBJ2-3; clone_size: -; cdr3_nt: TGTGCCAGCACCTCCCCCGGGTTTATAGATACGCAGTATTTT; cdr3_aa: CASTSPGFIDTQYF
v_call: TRBV18; d_call: -; j_call: TRBJ1-2; clone_size: once; cdr3_nt: TGTGCCAGCTCGCACAGGGATTATGGCTACACCTTC; cdr3_aa: CASSHRDYGYTF
v_call: TRBV5-1; d_call: TRBD1; j_call: TRBJ2-7; clone_size: -; cdr3_nt: TGCGCCAGCAGCTTGGCCGGGACAGGGTACGAGCAGTACTTC; cdr3_aa: CASSLAGTGYEQYF
v_call: TRBV10-3; d_call: TRBD1; j_call: TRBJ2-4; clone_size: -; cdr3_nt: TGTGCCTCGGGACAACAGGGGCAAAACATTCAGTACTTC; cdr3_aa: CASGQQGQNIQYF
v_call: TRBV13; d_call: -; j_call: TRBJ1-1; clone_size: -; cdr3_nt: TGTGCCAGCAGCAGGGGGGGGGATCATGGAGCTTTCTTT; cdr3_aa: CASSRGGDHGAFF
v_call: TRBV30; d_call: TRBD1; j_call: TRBJ2-7; clone_size: few; cdr3_nt: TGTGCCTGGAAAAAGGGACAGGCGTTCTACGAGCAGTACTTC; cdr3_aa: CAWKKGQAFYEQYF
v_call: TRBV15; d_call: -; j_call: TRBJ1-5; clone_size: -; cdr3_nt: TGTGCCACCAGCAGAGATCTCGGGGTTAGCAATCAGCCCCAGAATTTT; cdr3_aa: CATSRDLGVSNQPQNF
v_call: TRBV7-2; d_call: -; j_call: TRBJ1-2; clone_size: few; cdr3_nt: TGTGCCAGCAGCTTAGGGGAGGCGGGAGGCTACACCTTC; cdr3_aa: CASSLGEAGGYTF
v_call: TRBV27; d_call: -; j_call: TRBJ2-3; clone_size: -; cdr3_nt: TGTGCCAGCAGGGCACAGGGTTTGGGCACAGATACGCAGTATTTT; cdr3_aa: CASRAQGLGTDTQYF
v_call: TRBV6-5; d_call: -; j_call: TRBJ2-5; clone_size: -; cdr3_nt: TGTGCCAGCAGTCCCCCTTCGCTGCGCCGAGAGACCCAGTACTTC; cdr3_aa: CASSPPSLRRETQYF
v_call: TRBV2; d_call: -; j_call: TRBJ1-2; clone_size: -; cdr3_nt: TGTGCCAGCAAAGAGAACGGGGCGGGGTATGGCTACACCTTC; cdr3_aa: CASKENGAGYGYTF
v_call: TRBV21-1; d_call: -; j_call: TRBJ1-5; clone_size: -; cdr3_nt: TGTGCCAGCAGCACCAACAGGGTAGACCAGCCCCAGCATTTT; cdr3_aa: CASSTNRVDQPQHF
v_call: TRBV15; d_call: -; j_call: TRBJ2-7; clone_size: -; cdr3_nt: TGTGCCACCAGCAAGGGACCCTTCGCGGGGCCCTACGAGCAGTACTTC; cdr3_aa: CATSKGPFAGPYEQYF
v_call: TRBV4-3; d_call: -; j_call: TRBJ1-1; clone_size: few; cdr3_nt: TGCGCCAGCAGCCAAGCCGGGATTGCCACTGAAGCTTTCTTT; cdr3_aa: CASSQAGIATEAFF
v_call: TRBV30; d_call: TRBD1; j_call: TRBJ1-2; clone_size: -; cdr3_nt: TGTGCCTGGGGCCCAGGGGGGCTGAATGGCTACACCTTC; cdr3_aa: CAWGPGGLNGYTF
v_call: TRBV7-2; d_call: TRBD1; j_call: TRBJ1-2; clone_size: -; cdr3_nt: TGTGCCAGCAGCCCGAGGTCCCCGGGACAGGGAAATGGCGGCTACACCTTC; cdr3_aa: CASSPRSPGQGNGGYTF
v_call: TRBV27; d_call: -; j_call: TRBJ2-7; clone_size: -; cdr3_nt: TGTGCCAGCAGTCCTTACAGGGCGAGCTCCTACGAGCAGTACTTC; cdr3_aa: CASSPYRASSYEQYF
v_call: TRBV7-8; d_call: TRBD1; j_call: TRBJ2-1; clone_size: -; cdr3_nt: TGTGCCAGCAGCTTAGGACAGGGGACCCACAATGAGCAGTTCTTC; cdr3_aa: CASSLGQGTHNEQFF
v_call: TRBV4-2; d_call: -; j_call: TRBJ2-3; clone_size: -; cdr3_nt: TGTGCCAGCAGCCCGGGGGACCGAAGTCAGGATACGCAGTATTTT; cdr3_aa: CASSPGDRSQDTQYF
v_call: TRBV5-1; d_call: -; j_call: TRBJ2-7; clone_size: few; cdr3_nt: TGCGCCAGCAGCTTGGTAGGGGCATGGGAGCAGTACTTC; cdr3_aa: CASSLVGAWEQYF
v_call: TRBV7-9; d_call: TRBD2; j_call: TRBJ2-3; clone_size: -; cdr3_nt: TGTGCCAGCAGCTCCGGACTAGCGGGGGCCACAGATACGCAGTATTTT; cdr3_aa: CASSSGLAGATDTQYF
v_call: TRBV12-2; d_call: -; j_call: TRBJ2-3; clone_size: once; cdr3_nt: TGTGCAAGTCGCTCCAAAGTAGCGGGGGGGCCCGCTAAACCCAGCACAGATACGCAGTATTTT; cdr3_aa: CASRSKVAGGPAKPSTDTQYF
v_call: TRBV7-2; d_call: TRBD2; j_call: TRBJ2-7; clone_size: -; cdr3_nt: TGTGCCAGCAGCGCGTCTAGCGGGGGGGCGTACGAGCAGTACTTC; cdr3_aa: CASSASSGGAYEQYF
v_call: TRBV7-2; d_call: TRBD1; j_call: TRBJ2-7; clone_size: -; cdr3_nt: TGTGCCAGCAGCTTCGTACAGGGGCTCCACGAGCAGTACTTC; cdr3_aa: CASSFVQGLHEQYF
v_call: TRBV7-9; d_call: TRBD2; j_call: TRBJ2-2; clone_size: -; cdr3_nt: TGTGCCAGCAGCTCTAGGGAGGGTACCGGGGAGCTGTTTTTT; cdr3_aa: CASSSREGTGELFF
v_call: TRBV2; d_call: -; j_call: TRBJ2-5; clone_size: -; cdr3_nt: TGTGCCAGCAGCGGAGAAGCGGGCCAAGAGACCCAGTACTTC; cdr3_aa: CASSGEAGQETQYF
v_call: TRBV9; d_call: -; j_call: TRBJ2-1; clone_size: once; cdr3_nt: TGTGCCAGCAGCGCGGACATTGAGCAGTTCTTC; cdr3_aa: CASSADIEQFF
v_call: TRBV2; d_call: -; j_call: TRBJ2-5; clone_size: -; cdr3_nt: TGTGCCAGCAAGGCTCGGGGATTTGAGACCCAGTACTTC; cdr3_aa: CASKARGFETQYF
v_call: TRBV29-1; d_call: -; j_call: TRBJ1-2; clone_size: once; cdr3_nt: TGCAGCGTCAGGGAGGGCTATGGCTACACCTTC; cdr3_aa: CSVREGYGYTF
v_call: TRBV7-9; d_call: TRBD1; j_call: TRBJ1-1; clone_size: -; cdr3_nt: TGTGCCAGCAGCGAACCCTACAGGGGTCTCACCTCCGACACTGAAGCTTTCTTT; cdr3_aa: CASSEPYRGLTSDTEAFF
v_call: TRBV10-1; d_call: -; j_call: TRBJ1-2; clone_size: -; cdr3_nt: TGCGCCAGCAGTGAGTCGAAGGGGGGCTACACCTTC; cdr3_aa: CASSESKGGYTF
v_call: TRBV6-6; d_call: -; j_call: TRBJ2-7; clone_size: -; cdr3_nt: TGTGCCAGCAGTCACGAACTTCACTACGAGCAGTACTTC; cdr3_aa: CASSHELHYEQYF
v_call: TRBV5-8; d_call: -; j_call: TRBJ1-3; clone_size: -; cdr3_nt: TGTGCCAGCAGTCCCACAGGGATCTCTGGAAACACCATATATTTT; cdr3_aa: CASSPTGISGNTIYF
v_call: TRBV6-1; d_call: -; j_call: TRBJ2-7; clone_size: -; cdr3_nt: TGTGCCAGCTCCTTGGGACATTTAATCGACGAGCAGTACTTC; cdr3_aa: CASSLGHLIDEQYF
v_call: TRBV6-5; d_call: -; j_call: TRBJ2-2; clone_size: -; cdr3_nt: TGTGCCAGCAGTTACTCGCGGGGCGTTCACACCGGGGAGCTGTTTTTT; cdr3_aa: CASSYSRGVHTGELFF
v_call: TRBV9; d_call: -; j_call: TRBJ1-2; clone_size: -; cdr3_nt: TGTGCCAGCAGCGTAGAGGAGGAGGGATTCGATGGCTACACCTTC; cdr3_aa: CASSVEEEGFDGYTF
v_call: TRBV5-6; d_call: -; j_call: TRBJ1-1; clone_size: -; cdr3_nt: TGTGCCAGCAGCTTGGACACAGGGCGTCGAAACACTGAAGCTTTCTTT; cdr3_aa: CASSLDTGRRNTEAFF
v_call: TRBV29-1; d_call: TRBD1; j_call: TRBJ1-2; clone_size: few; cdr3_nt: TGCAGCGTTCCTGGACAGGCCAACTATGGCTACACCTTC; cdr3_aa: CSVPGQANYGYTF
v_call: TRBV5-4; d_call: TRBD1; j_call: TRBJ2-3; clone_size: -; cdr3_nt: TGTGCCAGCAGCTTGGAACAGGGGGCTAGGTCAGATACGCAGTATTTT; cdr3_aa: CASSLEQGARSDTQYF
v_call: TRBV28; d_call: TRBD1; j_call: TRBJ1-4; clone_size: -; cdr3_nt: TGTGCCAGCAGCACAGGGGGCGCCCGGACTAATGAAAAACTGTTTTTT; cdr3_aa: CASSTGGARTNEKLFF
v_call: TRBV7-8; d_call: TRBD1; j_call: TRBJ2-7; clone_size: -; cdr3_nt: TGTGCCAGCAGCTTATCCGGGACAGTCTACGAGCAGTACTTC; cdr3_aa: CASSLSGTVYEQYF
v_call: TRBV27; d_call: TRBD1; j_call: TRBJ2-2; clone_size: -; cdr3_nt: TGTGCCAGCAGTTTAACCCTGCCGACAGGGGGCACCGGGGAGCTGTTTTTT; cdr3_aa: CASSLTLPTGGTGELFF
v_call: TRBV6-5; d_call: -; j_call: TRBJ2-1; clone_size: -; cdr3_nt: TGTGCCAGCAGCGTAACTAGCTCCTACAATGAGCAGTTCTTC; cdr3_aa: CASSVTSSYNEQFF
v_call: TRBV28; d_call: TRBD1; j_call: TRBJ2-2; clone_size: -; cdr3_nt: TGTGCCATGGGGACAGGGGGGAACACCGGGGAGCTGTTTTTT; cdr3_aa: CAMGTGGNTGELFF
v_call: TRBV5-1; d_call: TRBD1; j_call: TRBJ2-7; clone_size: few; cdr3_nt: TGCGCCCCCTCCCCGGGACAGGGCCCTTCGTACGGCGCCTACGAGCAGTACTTC; cdr3_aa: CAPSPGQGPSYGAYEQYF
v_call: TRBV29-1; d_call: -; j_call: TRBJ1-2; clone_size: -; cdr3_nt: TGCAGCGCGCTTCGGGACAAGAACTATGGCTACACCTTC; cdr3_aa: CSALRDKNYGYTF
v_call: TRBV27; d_call: TRBD2; j_call: TRBJ2-1; clone_size: -; cdr3_nt: TGTGCCAGCAGTTCCTACTCTAGCGGGGGGAACAATGAGCAGTTCTTC; cdr3_aa: CASSSYSSGGNNEQFF
v_call: TRBV7-8; d_call: TRBD1; j_call: TRBJ1-1; clone_size: -; cdr3_nt: TGTGCCAGCAGCTTAGAGACAGGGGAAGCTTTCTTT; cdr3_aa: CASSLETGEAFF
v_call: TRBV6-1; d_call: TRBD1; j_call: TRBJ1-1; clone_size: -; cdr3_nt: TGTGCCAGCAGTGAAGGAATTAGACAGGGCAAAGGTGAAGCTTTCTTT; cdr3_aa: CASSEGIRQGKGEAFF
v_call: TRBV29-1; d_call: TRBD1; j_call: TRBJ1-4; clone_size: once; cdr3_nt: TGCAGCGCAAAAACGGACAGGAATAATGAAAAACTGTTTTTT; cdr3_aa: CSAKTDRNNEKLFF
v_call: TRBV28; d_call: -; j_call: TRBJ1-2; clone_size: -; cdr3_nt: TGTGCCAGCAGTTTAATCAGTGGTGGCTACACCTTC; cdr3_aa: CASSLISGGYTF
v_call: TRBV4-2; d_call: TRBD2; j_call: TRBJ2-1; clone_size: -; cdr3_nt: TGTGCCAGCAGCCAAAGTACCGGGGCGGGGGGGTACAATGAGCAGTTCTTC; cdr3_aa: CASSQSTGAGGYNEQFF
v_call: TRBV5-1; d_call: TRBD1; j_call: TRBJ2-7; clone_size: -; cdr3_nt: TGCGCCAGCAGCTTGGGGACAGGTCATAGGGAGCAGTACTTC; cdr3_aa: CASSLGTGHREQYF
v_call: TRBV10-3; d_call: TRBD1; j_call: TRBJ1-2; clone_size: -; cdr3_nt: TGTGCCATCAGTGGTGGACAGGGAATAGATGGCTACACCTTC; cdr3_aa: CAISGGQGIDGYTF
v_call: TRBV9; d_call: TRBD1; j_call: TRBJ1-1; clone_size: -; cdr3_nt: TGTGCCACTTCGACAGGGATGAACACTGAAGCTTTCTTT; cdr3_aa: CATSTGMNTEAFF